This is a list of T cell receptor beta chains from one sample in a study of identical twins. TCRdb used MiXCR to reprocess the 5' RACE reads, holding one entry per CDR3 protein. The sample has hundreds of thousands of distinct CDR3 sequences, roughly 18% seen once; the top ten hold about an eighth. This sample was shared with a second study, whose subject was T cells expressing NK-cell markers.

Source material: PBMCs. Receptors were obtained from a woman under 30 in good health. Each CDR3 is given with its conserved first and last residue. Each record gives: D gene, clone size, V gene, J gene, CDR3 protein, CDR3 DNA. D genes are given only for firm matches. A row's size may be missing; if present it is once, few, many or a size class.

d_gene: TRBD2
abundance: .
v_gene: TRBV28
j_gene: TRBJ2-1
CDR3aa: CASPPERGAYNEQFF
CDR3nt: TGTGCCAGCCCCCCGGAGCGGGGGGCCTACAATGAGCAGTTCTTC

d_gene: .
abundance: few
v_gene: TRBV27
j_gene: TRBJ1-1
CDR3aa: CASSTRRENTEAFF
CDR3nt: TGTGCCAGCAGTACCAGGAGAGAGAACACTGAAGCTTTCTTT

d_gene: .
abundance: few
v_gene: TRBV4-2
j_gene: TRBJ2-4
CDR3aa: CASSQDRGLNIQYF
CDR3nt: TGTGCCAGCAGCCAAGATCGGGGTCTGAACATTCAGTACTTC

d_gene: TRBD1
abundance: .
v_gene: TRBV18
j_gene: TRBJ1-4
CDR3aa: CASSPQQGVAEKLFF
CDR3nt: TGTGCCAGCTCACCACAGCAGGGGGTAGCTGAAAAACTGTTTTTT

d_gene: TRBD1
abundance: few
v_gene: TRBV29-1
j_gene: TRBJ2-7
CDR3aa: CSVRNRAGTGTYEQYF
CDR3nt: TGCAGCGTTCGAAACAGGGCCGGGACAGGGACCTACGAGCAGTACTTC

d_gene: TRBD1
abundance: few
v_gene: TRBV12-3/TRBV12-4
j_gene: TRBJ2-3
CDR3aa: CASTPQGTVQDTQYF
CDR3nt: TGTGCCAGCACCCCGCAAGGGACAGTCCAAGATACGCAGTATTTT

d_gene: .
abundance: few
v_gene: TRBV10-3
j_gene: TRBJ2-5
CDR3aa: CAITDSTVQETQYF
CDR3nt: TGTGCCATCACCGATTCGACAGTTCAAGAGACCCAGTACTTC

d_gene: .
abundance: .
v_gene: TRBV14
j_gene: TRBJ2-5
CDR3aa: CASSQARGFVETQYF
CDR3nt: TGTGCCAGCAGCCAAGCACGGGGCTTCGTCGAGACCCAGTACTTC

d_gene: TRBD2
abundance: .
v_gene: TRBV20-1
j_gene: TRBJ2-5
CDR3aa: CSASPGTSGRETQYF
CDR3nt: TGCAGTGCTAGCCCCGGGACTAGCGGGAGAGAGACCCAGTACTTC

d_gene: .
abundance: .
v_gene: TRBV12-3/TRBV12-4
j_gene: TRBJ2-7
CDR3aa: CASTRTRLREQYF
CDR3nt: TGTGCCAGCACCCGAACTCGCCTTAGAGAGCAGTACTTC

d_gene: .
abundance: .
v_gene: TRBV10-3
j_gene: TRBJ2-2
CDR3aa: CAISEPGTIGELFF
CDR3nt: TGTGCCATCAGTGAACCAGGGACCATCGGGGAGCTGTTTTTT

d_gene: .
abundance: .
v_gene: TRBV7-8
j_gene: TRBJ2-7
CDR3aa: CASSPKSAGNEQYF
CDR3nt: TGTGCCAGCAGCCCGAAGAGTGCTGGGAACGAGCAGTACTTC

d_gene: TRBD1
abundance: .
v_gene: TRBV4-3
j_gene: TRBJ2-7
CDR3aa: CASSQTAGGIYEQYF
CDR3nt: TGCGCCAGCAGCCAAACTGCAGGGGGCATTTACGAGCAGTACTTC

d_gene: TRBD2
abundance: few
v_gene: TRBV20-1
j_gene: TRBJ2-3
CDR3aa: CSASQREAVLTDTQYF
CDR3nt: TGCAGTGCAAGCCAGCGGGAGGCCGTCCTCACAGATACGCAGTATTTT

d_gene: .
abundance: .
v_gene: TRBV20-1
j_gene: TRBJ1-6
CDR3aa: CSARVGGQNSPLHF
CDR3nt: TGCAGTGCTAGAGTGGGGGGGCAGAATTCACCCCTCCACTTT

d_gene: .
abundance: few
v_gene: TRBV20-1
j_gene: TRBJ2-7
CDR3aa: CSARSRVSYEQYF
CDR3nt: TGCAGTGCCAGGAGCCGAGTCTCCTACGAGCAGTACTTC

d_gene: TRBD2
abundance: .
v_gene: TRBV20-1
j_gene: TRBJ2-1
CDR3aa: CSAREPKAGVNEQFF
CDR3nt: TGCAGTGCTAGAGAGCCAAAAGCGGGAGTAAATGAGCAGTTCTTC

d_gene: TRBD2
abundance: few
v_gene: TRBV29-1
j_gene: TRBJ2-3
CDR3aa: CSVRGGSDTQYF
CDR3nt: TGCAGCGTCCGCGGGGGTTCAGATACGCAGTATTTT

d_gene: TRBD1
abundance: .
v_gene: TRBV20-1
j_gene: TRBJ2-7
CDR3aa: CSAVDRGPYEQYF
CDR3nt: TGCAGTGCCGTCGACAGGGGGCCCTACGAGCAGTACTTC

d_gene: .
abundance: few
v_gene: TRBV7-9
j_gene: TRBJ2-7
CDR3aa: CASSPGGAIAKGEQYF
CDR3nt: TGTGCCAGCAGCCCGGGTGGCGCGATAGCGAAGGGCGAGCAGTACTTC

d_gene: .
abundance: .
v_gene: TRBV30
j_gene: TRBJ2-7
CDR3aa: CAWSLKGTYEQYF
CDR3nt: TGTGCCTGGAGTCTAAAGGGCACCTACGAGCAGTACTTC

d_gene: TRBD1
abundance: few
v_gene: TRBV5-1
j_gene: TRBJ1-2
CDR3aa: CASSWGQGATNYGYTF
CDR3nt: TGCGCCAGCAGCTGGGGACAGGGGGCAACTAACTATGGCTACACCTTC

d_gene: TRBD2
abundance: few
v_gene: TRBV27
j_gene: TRBJ2-7
CDR3aa: CASRSLGGGAYEQYF
CDR3nt: TGTGCCAGCAGATCCCTCGGGGGGGGCGCCTACGAGCAGTACTTC

d_gene: .
abundance: .
v_gene: TRBV5-1
j_gene: TRBJ2-7
CDR3aa: CASRHRSSYEQYF
CDR3nt: TGCGCCTCCAGACACCGGAGCTCATACGAGCAGTACTTC

d_gene: .
abundance: few
v_gene: TRBV25-1
j_gene: TRBJ1-1
CDR3aa: CASRWANTEAFF
CDR3nt: TGTGCCAGCAGATGGGCGAACACTGAAGCTTTCTTT

d_gene: TRBD1
abundance: few
v_gene: TRBV6-5
j_gene: TRBJ1-2
CDR3aa: CASSSDRGNGYTF
CDR3nt: TGTGCCAGCAGTTCGGACAGGGGAAATGGCTACACCTTC

d_gene: .
abundance: .
v_gene: TRBV6-2/TRBV6-3
j_gene: TRBJ1-2
CDR3aa: CASTDRTGYGYTF
CDR3nt: TGTGCCAGCACCGATAGGACGGGCTATGGCTACACCTTC

d_gene: TRBD2
abundance: few
v_gene: TRBV5-1
j_gene: TRBJ2-7
CDR3aa: CASRLAVDEQYF
CDR3nt: TGCGCCAGCCGACTAGCCGTCGACGAGCAGTACTTC

d_gene: .
abundance: few
v_gene: TRBV5-1
j_gene: TRBJ2-1
CDR3aa: CASSGIGASANEQFF
CDR3nt: TGCGCCAGCAGCGGGATCGGGGCGAGTGCCAATGAGCAGTTCTTC

d_gene: TRBD1
abundance: many
v_gene: TRBV20-1
j_gene: TRBJ2-7
CDR3aa: CSAREGQGVGYEQYF
CDR3nt: TGCAGTGCTAGAGAGGGACAGGGAGTTGGCTACGAGCAGTACTTC

d_gene: .
abundance: .
v_gene: TRBV10-3
j_gene: TRBJ2-7
CDR3aa: CAISGLGGQYF
CDR3nt: TGTGCCATCAGTGGACTAGGAGGGCAGTACTTC

d_gene: .
abundance: .
v_gene: TRBV4-1
j_gene: TRBJ2-1
CDR3aa: CASSQGPSVRNEQFF
CDR3nt: TGCGCCAGCAGCCAAGGTCCCTCTGTAAGGAATGAGCAGTTCTTC

d_gene: .
abundance: many
v_gene: TRBV12-3/TRBV12-4
j_gene: TRBJ2-1
CDR3aa: CASSLEGRYNEQFF
CDR3nt: TGTGCCAGCAGTTTAGAAGGACGGTACAATGAGCAGTTCTTC

d_gene: TRBD1
abundance: few
v_gene: TRBV5-1
j_gene: TRBJ2-7
CDR3aa: CASSITSPGTGDNYEQYF
CDR3nt: TGCGCCAGTTCCATCACAAGCCCCGGGACAGGCGACAACTACGAGCAGTACTTC

d_gene: .
abundance: .
v_gene: TRBV7-9
j_gene: TRBJ2-5
CDR3aa: CASSSDRIQETQYF
CDR3nt: TGTGCCAGCAGCTCCGACCGCATCCAAGAGACCCAGTACTTC

d_gene: .
abundance: few
v_gene: TRBV7-8
j_gene: TRBJ2-7
CDR3aa: CASSLAASGTYSYEQYF
CDR3nt: TGTGCCAGCAGCTTAGCAGCGAGCGGTACCTACTCCTACGAGCAGTACTTC

d_gene: TRBD2
abundance: few
v_gene: TRBV20-1
j_gene: TRBJ2-5
CDR3aa: CSAPHSGRAEETQYF
CDR3nt: TGCAGTGCTCCTCATAGCGGGAGGGCCGAAGAGACCCAGTACTTC

d_gene: TRBD2
abundance: .
v_gene: TRBV11-2
j_gene: TRBJ2-7
CDR3aa: CASSLTGGRIYEQYF
CDR3nt: TGTGCCAGCAGCTTAACTGGCGGGAGGATATACGAGCAGTACTTC

d_gene: .
abundance: few
v_gene: TRBV27
j_gene: TRBJ2-1
CDR3aa: CASSLMGREQFF
CDR3nt: TGTGCCAGCAGTTTAATGGGGCGCGAGCAGTTCTTC

d_gene: TRBD1
abundance: .
v_gene: TRBV6-1
j_gene: TRBJ2-3
CDR3aa: CASSEASGTGGRGTQYF
CDR3nt: TGTGCCAGCAGTGAAGCGTCCGGGACAGGGGGGCGGGGTACGCAGTATTTT

d_gene: .
abundance: few
v_gene: TRBV29-1
j_gene: TRBJ2-7
CDR3aa: CSVQRSSYEQYF
CDR3nt: TGCAGCGTTCAGCGGAGCTCCTACGAGCAGTACTTC

d_gene: .
abundance: .
v_gene: TRBV6-1
j_gene: TRBJ1-1
CDR3aa: CASSVRGATEAFF
CDR3nt: TGTGCCAGCAGTGTCCGGGGCGCTACTGAAGCTTTCTTT

d_gene: TRBD2
abundance: .
v_gene: TRBV5-1
j_gene: TRBJ2-7
CDR3aa: CASSSWPGLHHYEQYF
CDR3nt: TGCGCCAGCAGCTCTTGGCCGGGACTACATCACTACGAGCAGTACTTC

d_gene: .
abundance: .
v_gene: TRBV25-1
j_gene: TRBJ2-1
CDR3aa: CASSEVGDKGPVFSYNEQFF
CDR3nt: TGTGCCAGCAGTGAAGTGGGGGACAAGGGGCCGGTTTTCTCCTACAATGAGCAGTTCTTC

d_gene: TRBD2
abundance: many
v_gene: TRBV20-1
j_gene: TRBJ2-5
CDR3aa: CSARGTSGGVQETQYF
CDR3nt: TGCAGTGCTAGAGGGACTAGCGGGGGAGTTCAAGAGACCCAGTACTTC

d_gene: .
abundance: few
v_gene: TRBV5-1
j_gene: TRBJ1-3
CDR3aa: CASSLDYGNTIYF
CDR3nt: TGCGCCAGCAGCTTGGATTACGGAAACACCATATATTTT

d_gene: .
abundance: few
v_gene: TRBV29-1
j_gene: TRBJ2-1
CDR3aa: CSVVPFNEQFF
CDR3nt: TGCAGCGTGGTCCCATTCAATGAGCAGTTCTTC

d_gene: .
abundance: many
v_gene: TRBV6-5
j_gene: TRBJ1-1
CDR3aa: CASSSRQARGFTEAFF
CDR3nt: TGTGCCAGCAGTTCTAGACAGGCCCGGGGGTTCACTGAAGCTTTCTTT

d_gene: .
abundance: .
v_gene: TRBV20-1
j_gene: TRBJ1-1
CDR3aa: CSARGGQITTEAFF
CDR3nt: TGCAGTGCTAGAGGTGGACAAATAACCACTGAAGCTTTCTTT

d_gene: .
abundance: few
v_gene: TRBV6-5
j_gene: TRBJ2-6
CDR3aa: CASRSSGGVGSGANVLTF
CDR3nt: TGTGCCAGCAGATCCTCAGGGGGGGTCGGATCTGGGGCCAACGTCCTGACTTTC

d_gene: .
abundance: .
v_gene: TRBV5-1
j_gene: TRBJ2-3
CDR3aa: CATTPGTFTDTQYF
CDR3nt: TGCGCCACAACACCCGGGACCTTCACAGATACGCAGTATTTT

d_gene: .
abundance: .
v_gene: TRBV7-3
j_gene: TRBJ2-2
CDR3aa: CASSLGVLDTGELFF
CDR3nt: TGTGCCAGCAGCTTAGGGGTTTTGGACACCGGGGAGCTGTTTTTT

d_gene: TRBD1
abundance: .
v_gene: TRBV7-2
j_gene: TRBJ1-6
CDR3aa: CASSLTQGGGSPLHF
CDR3nt: TGTGCCAGCAGCCTCACACAGGGGGGAGGTTCACCCCTCCACTTT

d_gene: .
abundance: .
v_gene: TRBV11-1
j_gene: TRBJ2-1
CDR3aa: CASSLNTRFSNEQFF
CDR3nt: TGTGCCAGCAGCTTAAACACCCGATTCTCCAATGAGCAGTTCTTC

d_gene: TRBD2
abundance: .
v_gene: TRBV20-1
j_gene: TRBJ2-5
CDR3aa: CSAQTLAGLTPPETQYF
CDR3nt: TGCAGTGCCCAGACCCTAGCGGGACTCACCCCACCTGAGACCCAGTACTTC